The 18 T cell receptor beta chains in this list originate from one sample, sequenced in a study of T cell repertoires in cytomegalovirus infection. These receptors have no known antigen. TCRdb reanalysed the reads using MiXCR and keeps one entry per CDR3 protein. The table lists nearly 700,000 distinct CDR3 sequences, around 31% of them singletons. This material consisted of cultured PBMCs, taken from culture after CMV antigen stimulation. The receptors were gathered from a human donor in good health (CMV status not recorded). Some clones in this sample may be carry-over from other donors' samples.

The chain joins TRBV15 to TRBJ1-3; D is unresolved. From germline, CDR1 is LNHNV and CDR2 YYDKDF (reference sequence). V was cut by 4 bases and J by 2 bases, with 12 bases left in between. The CDR3 covers 15 residues. In nucleotides, the CDR3 is TGTGCCACCAGCACCGGAAAAAATCCTGGAAACACCATATATTTT. It yields the protein CATSTGKNPGNTIYF.

The rearrangement joins TRBV5-8 to TRBJ1-1; 10 positions match TRBD1. The CDR3 contains 15 residues. The J segment lost 4 bases and the V segment lost 4 bases, leaving 7 bases of the junction unmatched. Germline CDR1 and CDR2: SGHTS and YDEGEE. The chain's CDR3 is CASSPDRGRATEAFF. Here the CDR3 DNA reads TGTGCCAGCAGCCCCGACAGGGGGCGGGCCACTGAAGCTTTCTTT.

For this clonotype: Its ends do not fully match the called genes, so a read error is possible. This chain uses TRBV27 with TRBJ2-4, with 11 bases identical to TRBD2. Germline V CDR1 and CDR2: MNHEY, SMNVEV (reference sequence). This CDR3 is built from 13 residues. The CDR3 spells CASSLPLAGGPDF. CDR3 DNA: TGTGCCAGCAGTTTACCCTTAGCGGGGGGGCCGGACTTC.

This clonotype has a handful of counts. The rearrangement uses TRBV6-2 or TRBV6-3 and TRBJ1-5, with TRBD1 matching 9 bases. Germline CDR1 MNHEY, CDR2 SVGEGT. The CDR3 loop spans 16 amino acids. The V segment lost 1 base and the J segment 9 bases; nucleotides outside the gene matches: 10. The DNA for the CDR3 is TGTGCCAGCAGTTACTGGCGGACAGGGGTTCGACGGCCCCAGCATTTT. Protein: CASSYWRTGVRRPQHF.

This clonotype was seen a handful of times. The rearrangement uses TRBV30 and TRBJ2-1; D is unclear. The CDR3 spans 13 residues. The V gene lost 0 bases and the J gene lost 12 bases, with 15 bases spanning the gap. The V gene's germline CDR1 is GTSNPN and CDR2 SVGIG (reference sequence). The CDR3 DNA is TGTGCCTGGAGTGTAATGCCCAGTTCCAGGCAGTTCTTC. It yields the protein CAWSVMPSSRQFF.

The rearrangement uses TRBV4-1 and TRBJ1-4, with 9 bases identical to TRBD1. The ends lost 0 bases at V and 8 bases at J; junction bases unmatched: 13. Germline values: CDR1 MGHRA, CDR2 YSYEKL. This CDR3 is 18 amino acids long. The CDR3 is CASSQDLSNRGLEEKLFF. In DNA form, the CDR3 reads TGCGCCAGCAGCCAAGACCTTTCCAACAGGGGGCTTGAAGAAAAACTGTTTTTT.

The chain uses TRBV6-2 or TRBV6-3 and TRBJ2-3, with 9 bases fitting TRBD2. V shed 6 bases, J shed 1 base, and the junction held 2 bases outside the gene matches. Germline loops: CDR1 MNHEY, CDR2 SVGEGT. The CDR3 has 14 residues. The CDR3 DNA reads TGTGCCAGCAGGGTAGCGGGGGGCACAGATACGCAGTATTTT. Protein product: CASRVAGGTDTQYF.

V usage is TRBV11-2 and J usage is TRBJ2-3, with TRBD1 identical over 7 bases. CDR3 length: 14 amino acids. V shed 0 bases, J shed 11 bases, and the junction held 8 bases outside the gene matches. CDR1 SGHAT and CDR2 FQNNGV come from the germline V gene. DNA of the CDR3: TGTGCCAGCAGCTTAGATAGGGGGCTCACTCAGCAGTATTTT. It translates to CASSLDRGLTQQYF.

V is TRBV7-8 and J is TRBJ2-6; D perhaps matches TRBD2 (6 bases). The V end was cut by 5 bases, the J end by 0 bases, with 14 bases between. Germline V CDR1 and CDR2: SGHVS, FQNEAQ. This CDR3 has 17 residues. In nucleotides, the CDR3 is TGTGCCAGCAGCCTAAGGGCGGGAACCTCTGGGGCCAACGTCCTGACTTTC. Protein: CASSLRAGTSGANVLTF.

In its sample, this clonotype was seen a few times. The genes are TRBV2 and TRBJ2-5; the D is unclear. Germline V CDR1 and CDR2: SNHLY, FYNNEI. V was shortened by 5 bases and J by 5 bases, with 15 bases between the two germline ends. The CDR3 consists of 14 residues. The CDR3 loop reads CASSSNDVGETQYF. In DNA form, the CDR3 reads TGTGCCAGCAGTTCTAATGACGTTGGGGAGACCCAGTACTTC.

This clonotype came up many times. The chain uses TRBV7-2 and TRBJ1-5; maybe TRBD1 (6 bases). The CDR3 is made up of 15 amino acids. V was shortened by 2 bases and J by 4 bases, with 12 bases between the two germline ends. CDR1 SGHTA and CDR2 FQGNSA come from the germline V gene. The CDR3, as DNA: TGTGCCAGCAGCTTATGGACAGCTCAAAATCAGCCCCAGCATTTT. It is translated as CASSLWTAQNQPQHF.

The table lists this clonotype with a few counts. The CDR3 nucleotides are TGTGCCAGCGGTCGACTGACGCCAGATACGCAGTATTTT. Its translation: CASGRLTPDTQYF. The rearrangement joins TRBV2 to TRBJ2-3; D ambiguous. CDR3 size: 13 residues. V lost 8 bases and J 4 bases, leaving 13 bases between the germline ends. From germline, CDR1 is SNHLY and CDR2 FYNNEI. Based on the CDR3 plus reference TRBV2 and TRBJ2-3, the full variable domain is EPEVTQTPSHQVTQMGQEVILRCVPISNHLYFYWYRQILGQKVEFLVSFYNNEISEKSEIFDDQFSVERPDGSNFTLKIRSTKLEDSAMYFCASGRLTPDTQYFGPGTRLTVL.

This clonotype was seen more than once but under ten times. V gene TRBV7-9 combines with J gene TRBJ2-5; 9 bases agree with TRBD1. Trimming took 5 bases from V and 5 from J; bases not matched to a gene: 6. This CDR3 region has 14 residues. CDR1 and CDR2 from the germline V gene are SEHNR and FQNEAQ (reference sequence). The CDR3 loop is CASSITGGFETQYF. The CDR3 bases are TGTGCCAGCAGCATTACAGGGGGCTTTGAGACCCAGTACTTC.

The chain joins TRBV5-5 to TRBJ1-1; possible D gene TRBD1, 6 bases. Germline V lookup: CDR1 SGHKS, CDR2 YYEKEE (reference sequence). Trimming removed 0 bases from V and 8 bases from J, with 11 bases in between. CDR3 size: 13 residues. CDR3 in amino acids: CASSLVVGGEAFF. The DNA for the CDR3 is TGTGCCAGCAGCTTGGTCGTGGGGGGCGAAGCTTTCTTT.

This clonotype was observed a few times. DNA of the CDR3: TGTGCCAGCTCACCAACGCGTGGACCTCAAGAGACCCAGTACTTC. Translation gives CASSPTRGPQETQYF. The chain employs TRBV18 and TRBJ2-5; D not certain. This CDR3 comprises 15 residues. The V end was cut by 2 bases, the J end by 2 bases, with 12 bases between. Germline CDR1 and CDR2: KGHSH and LQKENI.

This clonotype showed up just a few times. V is TRBV11-2 and J is TRBJ2-1, with 13 bases lining up with TRBD2. The CDR3 contains 16 residues. V trimming: 4 bases; J trimming: 9 bases; junction bases outside the gene matches: 9. CDR1 and CDR2 from the germline V gene are SGHAT and FQNNGV. Here the CDR3 reads CASSSLLAGGVGEQFF. CDR3 nucleotide sequence: TGTGCCAGCAGCTCCTTACTAGCGGGAGGGGTCGGTGAGCAGTTCTTC. The whole variable domain, remainder taken from reference TRBV11-2 and TRBJ2-1, is EAGVAQSPRYKIIEKRQSVAFWCNPISGHATLYWYQQILGQGPKLLIQFQNNGVVDDSQLPKDRFSAERLKGVDSTLKIQPAKLEDSAVYLCASSSLLAGGVGEQFFGPGTRLTVL.

Many counts were recorded for this clonotype. J is TRBJ2-4 and V is TRBV7-2, with 13 bases aligning to TRBD2. The CDR3 contains 16 residues. The V and J ends lost 2 bases and 3 bases, in that order; junction bases with no gene match: 1. CDR1 SGHTA and CDR2 FQGNSA come from the germline V gene. CDR3 region: CASSLRTSGGKNIQYF. CDR3 nucleotide sequence: TGTGCCAGCAGCTTAAGGACTAGCGGGGGCAAAAACATTCAGTACTTC.

The gene calls are TRBV14 and TRBJ1-6, with TRBD1 identical over 7 bases. This CDR3 has 16 residues. Germline-derived CDR1 and CDR2 are SGHDN and FVKESK. The V and J ends lost 3 bases and 4 bases, in that order; junction bases with no gene match: 6. Here the CDR3 DNA reads TGTGCCAGCAGCCAGACCGGGACAGCTTATAATTCACCCCTCCACTTT. It translates to CASSQTGTAYNSPLHF.